This entry is about one T cell receptor beta chain. Here immunoSEQ multiplex PCR was the method, and the copy in TCRdb shows in-frame clones only, minus some. The table records approximately 34,000 clones, about 96% of them present only once. Treatment specified: preoperative locoregional IRX-2 cytokine immunotherapy. This phase Ib study tested locoregional IRX-2 cytokine immunotherapy given before surgery. The data originate from a study of preoperative IRX-2 immunotherapy in early breast cancer. CDR3 length equals 17 residues. Trimming cost V 3 bases and J 1 base; bases outside gene matches: 9. Germline CDR1 SGDLS, CDR2 YYNGEE.

This TCR came from a human donor with breast cancer. This rearrangement joins TRBV9 to TRBJ1-1; 10 nucleotides align to TRBD1. The specimen was taken from a patient treated with IRX-2 immunotherapy. CDR3 loop: CASSGRSRDRGNTEAFF. CDR3 sequence (DNA): TGTGCCAGCAGCGGTAGGTCCCGGGACAGGGGGAACACTGAAGCTTTCTTT.